Listed below are T cell receptor beta chains from one sample, sequenced in a study of identical twins. TCRdb reprocessed the 5' RACE reads via MiXCR and lists one record per CDR3 protein. This sample has 200,000 to 300,000 distinct CDR3 sequences; 7% occur once, and the top ten carry approximately 3.7%. This sample also appeared in a second study, on yellow fever vaccine responses in identical twins.

Sequencing was carried out using memory (CD45RO+) T cells sorted from blood. These receptors were collected from a woman in her late teens or twenties in good health. Each CDR3 is given with its conserved first and last residue. D genes are given only for firm matches. For some rows the clone size is stated as once, few or many, or as a class when expanded; others skip it.

CDR3aa,CDR3nt,j_gene,abundance,v_gene,d_gene
CASSPGRVSNEKLFF,TGTGCCAGCAGCCCCGGGAGGGTGTCCAATGAAAAACTGTTTTTT,TRBJ1-4,many,TRBV6-1,-
CASSPTKNTGELFF,TGTGCCAGCTCCCCGACAAAGAACACCGGGGAGCTGTTTTTT,TRBJ2-2,-,TRBV18,-
CASSATGQGGGETQYF,TGTGCCAGCAGCGCAACGGGACAGGGGGGTGGGGAGACCCAGTACTTC,TRBJ2-5,few,TRBV7-6,TRBD1
CSVGEHSNQPQHF,TGCAGTGTAGGAGAGCATAGCAATCAGCCCCAGCATTTT,TRBJ1-5,many,TRBV20-1,-
CASGGGGLLSYEQYF,TGTGCCAGCGGCGGGGGGGGGCTCCTCTCCTACGAGCAGTACTTC,TRBJ2-7,many,TRBV28,TRBD2
CASSVGQSFSGNTIYF,TGTGCCAGCAGCGTCGGACAGTCTTTCTCTGGAAACACCATATATTTT,TRBJ1-3,few,TRBV7-2,-
CASTRTSGSIYNEQFF,TGTGCCAGCACACGGACTAGCGGGAGTATTTACAATGAGCAGTTCTTC,TRBJ2-1,few,TRBV5-6,TRBD2
CASSLADSYEQYF,TGTGCCAGCAGTTTGGCTGATTCCTACGAGCAGTACTTC,TRBJ2-7,many,TRBV12-3/TRBV12-4,-
CSARNLAGAGYEQFF,TGCAGTGCTAGAAACCTAGCGGGAGCGGGCTATGAGCAGTTCTTC,TRBJ2-1,few,TRBV20-1,TRBD2
CSAGEKEYEQFF,TGCAGTGCGGGGGAGAAGGAGTATGAGCAGTTCTTC,TRBJ2-1,few,TRBV20-1,-
CASSLPGTNTGELFF,TGCGCCAGCAGCTTGCCGGGTACGAACACCGGGGAGCTGTTTTTT,TRBJ2-2,many,TRBV5-1,-
CASAPSGTYGYTF,TGCGCCAGCGCCCCCTCAGGGACCTATGGCTACACCTTC,TRBJ1-2,many,TRBV5-1,-
CASSPRSEDNEQFF,TGTGCCAGCTCACCAAGGTCAGAAGACAATGAGCAGTTCTTC,TRBJ2-1,many,TRBV18,-
CASSLAQTISYNEQFF,TGTGCCAGCAGCTTAGCGCAGACCATTTCCTACAATGAGCAGTTCTTC,TRBJ2-1,-,TRBV7-8,-
CATSRVHRLMNTEAFF,TGTGCCACCAGCAGAGTCCACAGGCTTATGAACACTGAAGCTTTCTTT,TRBJ1-1,many,TRBV15,-
CASSHGQIGGDTQYF,TGTGCCAGCAGCCACGGACAGATCGGAGGAGATACGCAGTATTTT,TRBJ2-3,many,TRBV3-1,-
CASSGGTVNNQPQHF,TGTGCCAGCAGTGGCGGGACAGTTAACAATCAGCCCCAGCATTTT,TRBJ1-5,few,TRBV6-2/TRBV6-3,TRBD1
CASSLTGQGEQYF,TGTGCCAGCAGCTTGACGGGACAGGGCGAGCAGTACTTC,TRBJ2-7,few,TRBV5-5,TRBD1
CASSLGDTAGYTF,TGTGCCAGCAGCTTGGGAGACACAGCCGGCTACACCTTC,TRBJ1-2,few,TRBV11-3,-
CASSEGDRVGSPYEQYF,TGTGCCAGCAGTGAAGGGGACAGGGTAGGCAGTCCCTACGAGCAGTACTTC,TRBJ2-7,-,TRBV6-1,TRBD1
CASSDLGRRVDSPLHF,TGTGCCAGCAGTGACCTTGGGCGCCGGGTGGATTCACCCCTCCACTTT,TRBJ1-6,-,TRBV6-4,-
CASSPPGGLAGAYEQYF,TGTGCCAGCTCACCTCCCGGTGGACTAGCGGGAGCCTACGAGCAGTACTTC,TRBJ2-7,-,TRBV18,TRBD2
CASSLLGSSHGAFF,TGTGCCAGCAGCTTACTCGGCAGCTCCCATGGAGCTTTCTTT,TRBJ1-1,few,TRBV7-9,-
CASSLDAAGGFKETQYF,TGTGCCAGCAGCTTAGACGCGGCAGGGGGCTTCAAAGAGACCCAGTACTTC,TRBJ2-5,few,TRBV7-9,TRBD1
CASSVGGPDTQYF,TGTGCCAGCAGTGTCGGGGGCCCAGATACGCAGTATTTT,TRBJ2-3,many,TRBV25-1,-
CASRTPRQYNEQFF,TGTGCCAGCAGGACTCCCCGCCAGTACAATGAGCAGTTCTTC,TRBJ2-1,few,TRBV28,-
CASSLPGETDTQYF,TGTGCCAGCAGTTTGCCCGGGGAAACAGATACGCAGTATTTT,TRBJ2-3,few,TRBV28,-
CASSQPNAPGEYF,TGTGCCAGCAGTCAACCAAATGCCCCCGGGGAGTACTTC,TRBJ2-7,few,TRBV27,-
CASGEGRGEDTQYF,TGCGCCAGCGGTGAAGGGAGGGGGGAAGATACGCAGTATTTT,TRBJ2-3,-,TRBV5-1,-
CASSEAGVGDTQYF,TGTGCCAGCTCAGAAGCGGGAGTCGGAGATACGCAGTATTTT,TRBJ2-3,-,TRBV18,TRBD2
CASSLATRGDTQYF,TGTGCCAGCAGCTTAGCGACGCGGGGAGATACGCAGTATTTT,TRBJ2-3,many,TRBV7-9,-
CASSDTRGGYTGELFF,TGTGCCAGCAGTGATACCAGGGGTGGTTACACCGGGGAGCTGTTTTTT,TRBJ2-2,few,TRBV6-1,-
CATSSPQGIATNEKLFF,TGTGCCACCAGCAGCCCACAGGGAATCGCAACTAATGAAAAACTGTTTTTT,TRBJ1-4,many,TRBV15,-
CASSPQPGIYTF,TGTGCCAGCAGCCCCCAACCAGGGATTTACACCTTC,TRBJ1-2,once,TRBV5-5,-
CSARATDRGHGEQFF,TGCAGTGCTAGAGCTACAGACAGGGGGCATGGTGAGCAGTTCTTC,TRBJ2-1,few,TRBV20-1,TRBD1
CPSSYRQLRVNTEAFF,TGTCCCAGCAGTTACAGACAGTTGCGAGTGAACACTGAAGCTTTCTTT,TRBJ1-1,few,TRBV6-5,-
CASSPVANTGELFF,TGCGCCAGCAGCCCCGTCGCGAACACCGGGGAGCTGTTTTTT,TRBJ2-2,-,TRBV5-1,-
CASSWGTVAKNIQYF,TGTGCCAGCAGTTGGGGGACGGTAGCCAAAAACATTCAGTACTTC,TRBJ2-4,many,TRBV28,-
CASSFSGTASNGYTF,TGTGCCAGCAGTTTCTCCGGGACAGCGTCGAATGGCTACACCTTC,TRBJ1-2,many,TRBV27,TRBD1
CSATGYNQPQHF,TGCAGTGCCACAGGGTACAATCAGCCCCAGCATTTT,TRBJ1-5,many,TRBV20-1,-
CASSQDLGLAEYNEQFF,TGCGCCAGCAGCCAAGATTTAGGACTAGCGGAGTACAATGAGCAGTTCTTC,TRBJ2-1,few,TRBV4-1,TRBD2
CATSRSAAGVNEKLFF,TGTGCCACCAGCAGGTCGGCTGCCGGGGTTAATGAAAAACTGTTTTTT,TRBJ1-4,few,TRBV15,-
CASSLAGGGSYNEQFF,TGTGCCAGCAGCTTGGCCGGGGGCGGGTCCTACAATGAGCAGTTCTTC,TRBJ2-1,many,TRBV5-6,-
CASSFNRGRGVALHF,TGTGCCAGCAGTTTCAACAGGGGTCGAGGGGTCGCCCTCCACTTT,TRBJ1-6,many,TRBV12-3/TRBV12-4,TRBD1
CASSFRGQNYNEQFF,TGTGCCAGCAGTTTTCGTGGACAGAACTACAATGAGCAGTTCTTC,TRBJ2-1,many,TRBV12-3/TRBV12-4,-
CASSLETSGRASPFYEQYF,TGTGCCAGCAGCTTAGAAACTAGCGGGAGGGCCTCTCCCTTCTACGAGCAGTACTTC,TRBJ2-7,many,TRBV11-2,TRBD2
CSVGQGLGTNEKLFF,TGCAGCGTTGGACAGGGGTTGGGCACTAATGAAAAACTGTTTTTT,TRBJ1-4,few,TRBV29-1,TRBD1
CASSQGRRTREQFF,TGTGCCAGCAGCCAAGGGCGGCGCACCCGGGAGCAGTTCTTC,TRBJ2-1,-,TRBV3-1,-
CASSFVPGGGADTQYF,TGTGCCAGCAGTTTCGTGCCGGGGGGAGGGGCAGATACGCAGTATTTT,TRBJ2-3,-,TRBV28,TRBD2
CASSTSGLAGGREQYF,TGTGCCAGCTCAACATCCGGACTAGCGGGAGGACGAGAGCAGTACTTC,TRBJ2-7,few,TRBV18,TRBD2
CASRLDERGYTF,TGCGCCAGCAGATTGGATGAGCGGGGCTACACCTTC,TRBJ1-2,many,TRBV5-1,-
CASRISDRGENEKLFF,TGTGCCAGCAGGATATCCGACAGGGGAGAAAATGAAAAACTGTTTTTT,TRBJ1-4,few,TRBV11-2,TRBD1
CASSLRTGEGEKLFF,TGTGCCAGCAGCCTAAGGACAGGGGAGGGGGAAAAACTGTTTTTT,TRBJ1-4,few,TRBV11-2,TRBD1
CASSRTTGNYGYTF,TGTGCCAGCAGTAGAACAACAGGGAACTATGGCTACACCTTC,TRBJ1-2,-,TRBV27,-
CASSHSPGTSYEQYF,TGTGCCAGCAGCCATTCGCCGGGCACTTCCTACGAGCAGTACTTC,TRBJ2-7,few,TRBV3-1,-
CASSLAAYTNTGELFF,TGTGCCAGCAGCTTAGCAGCGTATACGAACACCGGGGAGCTGTTTTTT,TRBJ2-2,-,TRBV5-5,-
CASSFTGGNLDGYTF,TGCGCCAGCAGCTTCACAGGGGGCAATCTGGATGGCTACACCTTC,TRBJ1-2,few,TRBV5-1,TRBD1
CASSLVRGQETQYF,TGCGCCAGCAGCTTGGTACGGGGACAAGAGACCCAGTACTTC,TRBJ2-5,-,TRBV5-1,-
CSARAVTRGVYQETQYF,TGCAGTGCTAGAGCGGTAACCCGAGGTGTGTACCAAGAGACCCAGTACTTC,TRBJ2-5,few,TRBV20-1,-